This T cell receptor beta chain was captured by sequencing in a study of OX40 agonist ivuxolimab in advanced cancers. Findings and caveats of the study: Some nonresponders also had low normalized T-cell clonal expansion.

Libraries were prepared by immunoSEQ multiplex PCR; TCRdb keeps only in-frame clonotypes and omits some of them. The sample includes some 15,000 clones, 65% to 75% of them seen just once. Blood draws occurred at baseline, cycle 4 day 1, and cycle 7 day 1. The V gene end was trimmed by 0 bases and the J gene end by 1 base; junction bases not matched to a gene: 3. Germline V lookup: CDR1 SGDLS, CDR2 YYNGEE. This CDR3 spans 15 amino acids. As regards this clone: Its antigen is still unknown.

The TCR was taken from an adult with an advanced solid tumor such as melanoma, head and neck, liver or kidney cancer. The rearrangement uses TRBV9 and TRBJ2-7, with 8 bases lining up with TRBD1. The input for sequencing was CD4+ or CD8+ T cells sorted from blood, taken in a trial of the OX40 agonist ivuxolimab. The CDR3 spells CASSVEGQASYEQYF. CDR3 nucleotides: TGTGCCAGCAGCGTAGAGGGACAGGCGTCCTACGAGCAGTACTTC.